Each of the 15 T cell receptor beta chains below was sequenced from the same sample in a study of CD8 T cells in Susac syndrome. RNA amounts of about 0.5 to 1 ug underwent reverse transcription with random hexamers. One entry per CDR3 protein, called by TCRdb with MiXCR from the immunoSEQ multiplex PCR reads. The sample includes hundreds of thousands of distinct CDR3 sequences, 80% to 95% of them seen just once. The sequencing input was CD4+ T cells from PBMCs. These receptors were taken from a human donor with multiple sclerosis.

The chain is built from TRBV5-1 and TRBJ2-1; TRBD1 aligns across 8 bases. The CDR3 consists of 16 residues. Looked up from germline, CDR1 is SGHRS and CDR2 is YFSETQ. With 0 bases clipped from V and 7 bases from J, the junction kept 9 bases outside the gene matches. CDR3: CASSLEGTHRGNEQFF. As DNA, the CDR3 is TGCGCCAGCAGCTTGGAAGGGACGCACAGGGGGAATGAGCAGTTCTTC.

The chain recombines TRBV20-1 with TRBJ1-1, with D tentatively TRBD1 (6 bases). The CDR3 has 14 amino acids. Per germline, CDR1 DFQATT and CDR2 SNEGSKA (reference sequence). V shed 6 bases and J shed 4 bases, with 18 bases lying between them. The CDR3 DNA reads as TGCAGTGCCCCAAAGGGGGGGGCCGGCACTGAAGCTTTCTTT. The encoded protein is CSAPKGGAGTEAFF.

The chain employs TRBV11-2 and TRBJ2-1; D ambiguous. Germline V gene data show CDR1 as SGHAT and CDR2 as FQNNGV. With 3 bases removed from V and 6 bases from J, the gap between germline ends came to 12 bases. This CDR3 has 14 amino acids. The DNA of the CDR3 is TGTGCCAGCAGCTTTCTCCCTGATTCCAATGAGCAGTTCTTC. Protein sequence: CASSFLPDSNEQFF. Based on the CDR3 plus reference TRBV11-2 and TRBJ2-1, the full variable domain is EAGVAQSPRYKIIEKRQSVAFWCNPISGHATLYWYQQILGQGPKLLIQFQNNGVVDDSQLPKDRFSAERLKGVDSTLKIQPAKLEDSAVYLCASSFLPDSNEQFFGPGTRLTVL.

This chain connects TRBV18 to TRBJ2-7; 9 bases map to TRBD2. The CDR3 sequence is 14 residues long. The V gene's germline CDR1 is KGHSH and CDR2 LQKENI. With 3 bases clipped from V and 6 bases from J, the junction kept 6 bases outside the gene matches. This CDR3 reads CASSPVAGEREQYV. The CDR3 region has the DNA TGTGCCAGCTCACCCGTAGCGGGAGAACGCGAGCAGTACGTC.

The V gene is TRBV19, the J gene TRBJ2-2; possibly TRBD1 for D (6 bases). The CDR3 contains 14 residues. Germline CDR1 is LNHDA and CDR2 is SQIVND (reference sequence). V was clipped by 8 bases and J by 5 bases, with 15 bases between them. The CDR3 region is CASAPGHKTGELFF. Written as DNA, the CDR3 is TGTGCCAGTGCGCCGGGACACAAGACCGGGGAGCTGTTTTTT.

The chain links TRBV3-1 to TRBJ1-2; no clear D. CDR3 size: 13 residues. CDR1 LGHDT and CDR2 YNNKEL come from the germline V gene (reference sequence). The V end lost 1 base, the J end lost 6 bases, and 9 bases lay between the germline ends. For the CDR3, the DNA is TGTGCCAGCAGCCAAGGTTGGGGAGATGGCTACACCTTC. Its translation: CASSQGWGDGYTF.

V and J are TRBV7-9 and TRBJ1-5; 9 bases map to TRBD1. The CDR3 has 14 residues. J was trimmed by 4 bases and V by 8 bases; bases with no gene match: 6. CDR1 is SEHNR, CDR2 FQNEAQ, per germline (reference sequence). CDR3: CASDLGTGNQPQHF. CDR3 coding DNA: TGTGCCAGCGACCTAGGGACAGGGAATCAGCCCCAGCATTTT.

As DNA, the CDR3 is TGTGCCAGCTACCGCCGCTGGGAGCAGTACGTC. Amino acids: CASYRRWEQYV. The chain uses TRBV6-5 and TRBJ2-7, with D uncertain. Trimming cost V 8 bases and J 7 bases, with 12 bases left between them. CDR1 and CDR2 from the germline V gene are MNHEY and SVGAGI. This CDR3 comprises 11 residues.

The rearrangement joins TRBV6-1 to TRBJ1-2; TRBD1 matches at 7 bases. J lost 4 bases, V lost 5 bases, and 10 bases had no gene match. The germline V gene encodes CDR1 MNHNS and CDR2 SASEGT. There are 15 residues in the CDR3. This CDR3 reads CASSTGTAPSYGYTF. CDR3 coding DNA: TGTGCCAGCAGTACCGGGACAGCTCCTAGCTATGGCTACACCTTC.

The chain employs TRBV7-2 and TRBJ2-2; D may be TRBD2 (6 bases). CDR3 size: 15 residues. V was cut by 5 bases and J by 8 bases, with 18 bases left in between. Germline V CDR1 and CDR2: SGHTA, FQGNSA. CDR3 nucleotides: TGTGCCAGCAGCCAAGGGACTCTTCTGGGAGGGGAGCTGTTTTTT. Encoded protein: CASSQGTLLGGELFF.

Written as DNA, the CDR3 is TGCGCCAGCAGCCAAGAATCCGGCGGGAGTTCCTCCTACAATGAGCAGTTCTTC. Translated, it gives CASSQESGGSSSYNEQFF. V and J are TRBV4-1 and TRBJ2-1, with TRBD2 matching over 7 bases. Germline loops: CDR1 MGHRA, CDR2 YSYEKL. With V trimmed by 0 bases and J by 0 bases, 8 bases remained unmatched. The CDR3 runs 18 residues.

The chain links TRBV28 to TRBJ2-7; tentative D call: TRBD2 (5 bases). The CDR3 has 12 residues. Trimming took off 4 bases at V and 7 bases at J, with 11 bases between the two ends. Germline CDR1 MDHEN, CDR2 SYDVKM. The CDR3 here is CASSSPRGEQYF. The CDR3 coding sequence is TGTGCCAGCAGTTCACCTCGAGGGGAGCAGTACTTC.

The chain is built from TRBV5-1 and TRBJ1-2; D gene unclear. Germline assignment: CDR1 SGHRS and CDR2 YFSETQ. V shed 4 bases and J shed 6 bases, with 16 bases lying between them. The CDR3 totals 14 residues. As DNA, the CDR3 is TGCGCCAGCAGCCCCCTTGATGGGCGACATGGCTACACCTTC. It yields the protein CASSPLDGRHGYTF.

V usage is TRBV20-1 and J usage is TRBJ2-1; 7 bases match TRBD2. V dropped 0 bases and J dropped 6; count of bases not matched to a gene: 8. This CDR3 comprises 15 residues. Germline-derived CDR1 and CDR2 are DFQATT and SNEGSKA (reference sequence). CDR3 sequence reads: CSARDSGAGANEQFF. The CDR3 DNA reads TGCAGTGCTAGAGATAGCGGTGCGGGAGCCAATGAGCAGTTCTTC.

The chain combines TRBV3-1 with TRBJ2-1; TRBD2 is a possible D gene (5 bases). Germline loops: CDR1 LGHDT, CDR2 YNNKEL (reference sequence). This CDR3 spans 15 amino acids. With 0 bases removed from V and 9 bases from J, the gap between germline ends came to 15 bases. The CDR3 nucleotides read TGTGCCAGCAGCCAAGATATTGCCCGGGGTGGTGAGCAGTTCTTC. Its translation: CASSQDIARGGEQFF.